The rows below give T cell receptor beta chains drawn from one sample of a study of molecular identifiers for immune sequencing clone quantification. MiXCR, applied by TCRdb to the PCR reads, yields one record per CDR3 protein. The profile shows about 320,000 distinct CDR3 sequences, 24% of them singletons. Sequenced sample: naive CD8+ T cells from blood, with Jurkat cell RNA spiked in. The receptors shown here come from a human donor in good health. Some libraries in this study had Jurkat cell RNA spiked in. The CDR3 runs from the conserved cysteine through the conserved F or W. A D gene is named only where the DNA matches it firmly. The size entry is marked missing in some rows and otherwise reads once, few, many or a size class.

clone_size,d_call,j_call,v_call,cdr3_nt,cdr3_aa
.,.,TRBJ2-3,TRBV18,TGTGCCAGCTCGCCTGAACGTGCGGTTGGCACAGATACGCAGTATTTT,CASSPERAVGTDTQYF
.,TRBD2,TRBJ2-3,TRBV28,TGTGCCGGCAGTTTATCACTAGCGAACACAGATACGCAGTATTTT,CAGSLSLANTDTQYF
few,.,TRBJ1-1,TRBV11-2,TGTGCCAGCAGCAGAGTCCCAGGGTCTGAAGCTTTCTTT,CASSRVPGSEAFF
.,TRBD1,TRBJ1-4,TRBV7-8,TGTGCCAGCAAGGACAGGGCATGGACTAATGAAGAACTGCTTTTT,CASKDRAWTNEELLF
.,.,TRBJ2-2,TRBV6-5,TGTGCCAGCAGTTATCTTCAGGGGTGGAATAGCGGCGGGGAGCTGTTTTTT,CASSYLQGWNSGGELFF
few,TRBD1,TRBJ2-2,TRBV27,TGTGCCAGCAGTTTAAGGGGGCCTCTCGGGGAGCTGTTTTTT,CASSLRGPLGELFF
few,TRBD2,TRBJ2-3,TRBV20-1,TGCAGTGCTAGGAGAGAGGTAGCGGGAGCCACAGATACGCAGTATTTT,CSARREVAGATDTQYF
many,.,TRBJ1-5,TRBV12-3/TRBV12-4,TGTGCCAGCAGTTTAGCTGGAGGGGACCAGCATTTT,CASSLAGGDQHF
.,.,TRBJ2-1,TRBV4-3,TGCGCCAGCAGCCAAGATAAGACCTCCTCCTACAATGAGCAGTTCTTC,CASSQDKTSSYNEQFF
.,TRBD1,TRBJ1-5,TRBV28,TGTGCCAGCAACTACAGGGGGTCCAATCAGCCCCAGCATTTT,CASNYRGSNQPQHF
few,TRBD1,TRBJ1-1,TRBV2,TGTGCCAGCAAGACAGGGACCACTGAAGCTTTCTTT,CASKTGTTEAFF
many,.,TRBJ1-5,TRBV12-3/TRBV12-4,TGTGCCAGCAGTCCCCAGGGAGTAAATCAGCCCCAGCATTTT,CASSPQGVNQPQHF
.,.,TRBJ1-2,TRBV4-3,TGCGCCAGCAGCCAGGCCATTTCTGCAGGCGCCTATGGCTACACCTTC,CASSQAISAGAYGYTF
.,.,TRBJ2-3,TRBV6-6,TGTGCCAGCAGTTATACAGATACCACAGATACGCAGTATTTT,CASSYTDTTDTQYF
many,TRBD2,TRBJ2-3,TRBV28,TGTGCCACCGCCACGACTAGCGGGAGACGAGATACGCAGTATTTT,CATATTSGRRDTQYF
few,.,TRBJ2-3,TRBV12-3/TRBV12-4,TGTGCCAGCAGGAGGGAGGGGACAGCGGTGATAGATACGCAGTATTTT,CASRREGTAVIDTQYF
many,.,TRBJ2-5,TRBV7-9,TGTGCCAGCAGCGTAATCGGTCAGGGGTCAGAGACCCAGTACTTC,CASSVIGQGSETQYF
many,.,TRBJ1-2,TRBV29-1,TGCAGCGTTGAAGATGGGGGTCCCGGCTACACCTTC,CSVEDGGPGYTF
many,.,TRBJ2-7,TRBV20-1,TGCAGTGCTAGTACTCCCAGACAGGATACCTACGAGCAGTACTTC,CSASTPRQDTYEQYF
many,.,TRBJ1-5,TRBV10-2,TGCGCCAGCAGTGTAAGCAATCAGCCCCAGCATTTT,CASSVSNQPQHF
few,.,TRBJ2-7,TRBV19,TGTGCCAGTAGTCCAGGACTGTTCTACGAGCAGTACTTC,CASSPGLFYEQYF
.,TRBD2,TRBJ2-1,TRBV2,TGTGCCAGCAGTGAGGGAGCGGGGGCCTACAATGAGCAGTTCTTC,CASSEGAGAYNEQFF
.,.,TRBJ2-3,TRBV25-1,TGTGCCAGCACCGGACAGAGGGAGCGGTATTTT,CASTGQRERYF
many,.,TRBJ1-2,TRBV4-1,TGCGCCAGCAGCTGGCTGTCAGAAAATAACTATGGCTACACCTTC,CASSWLSENNYGYTF
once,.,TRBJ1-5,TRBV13,TGTGCCAGCAGCTCCAGCCTAAACAGTAGCAATCAGCCCCAGCATTTT,CASSSSLNSSNQPQHF
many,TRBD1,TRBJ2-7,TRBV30,TGTGCTGCGGACAGGGGGCCCTACGAGCAGTACTTC,CAADRGPYEQYF
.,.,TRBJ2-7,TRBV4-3,TGCGCCAGCAGCCAAGATGAGGCCCCGGGACTCCGGTCTAGAGAGCAGTACTTC,CASSQDEAPGLRSREQYF
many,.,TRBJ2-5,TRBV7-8,TGTGCCAGCAGCTTACTTGCTCGCGAGACCCAGTACTTC,CASSLLARETQYF
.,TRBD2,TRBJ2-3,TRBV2,TGTGCCAGCAAGGTAGCGGGGAGCGCAGATACGCAGTATTTT,CASKVAGSADTQYF
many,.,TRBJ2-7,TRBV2,TGTGCCAGCGGACATAGGTACGAGCAGTACTTC,CASGHRYEQYF
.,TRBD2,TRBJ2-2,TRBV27,TGTGCCAGCAGTTTGCTAGCGGGGGGAAGAAACACCGGGGAGCTGTTTTTT,CASSLLAGGRNTGELFF
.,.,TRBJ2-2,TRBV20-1,TGCAGTGCAAGGGGGGCGACCGGGGCGCTGTTTTTT,CSARGATGALFF
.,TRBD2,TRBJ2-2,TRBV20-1,TGCAGTGCTAGAGACCTGCAGCGGGAGAACACCGGGGAGCTGTTTTTT,CSARDLQRENTGELFF
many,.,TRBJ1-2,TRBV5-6,TGTGCCAGCAGCTTGGAAGGGGTAGCTAACTATGGCTACACCTTC,CASSLEGVANYGYTF
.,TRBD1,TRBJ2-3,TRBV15,TGTGCCACCAGCAGACCGGTCCCACGACAGGGACCAGATACGCAGTATTTT,CATSRPVPRQGPDTQYF
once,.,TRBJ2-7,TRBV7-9,TGTGCCAGCAGCTTAGCGGGGGGCGGGCGCTCCTACGAGCAGTACTTC,CASSLAGGGRSYEQYF
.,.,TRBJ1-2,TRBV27,TGTGCCAGCAGTTCACTCACAGGAAGTAACTATGGCTACACCTTC,CASSSLTGSNYGYTF
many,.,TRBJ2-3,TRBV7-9,TGTGCCAGCAGCCACGTACCTTCGGCTGCAGATACGCAGTATTTT,CASSHVPSAADTQYF
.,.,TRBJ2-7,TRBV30,TGTGCCTGGAGTGTGGGGCAGGGTTTTAACGAGCAGTACTTC,CAWSVGQGFNEQYF
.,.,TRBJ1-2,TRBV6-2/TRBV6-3,TGTGCCAGCAGTCCAACGCCGTCGGCCGTGTATGGCTACACCTTC,CASSPTPSAVYGYTF
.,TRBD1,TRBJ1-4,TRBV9,TGTGCCAGCAGCGTAGAGGCCGGACAGGGTCGCGAAAAACTGTTTTTT,CASSVEAGQGREKLFF
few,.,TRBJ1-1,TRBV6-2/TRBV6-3,TGTGCCAGCAGTTACTTGACCACAATATCGTGGAAATCGAACACTGAAGCTTTCTTT,CASSYLTTISWKSNTEAFF
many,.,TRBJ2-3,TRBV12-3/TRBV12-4,TGTGCCAGCAGTTTATCGGGATCTACTAGCACAGATACGCAGTATTTT,CASSLSGSTSTDTQYF
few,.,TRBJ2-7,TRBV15,TGTGCCACCAGTTTAAACCGGGACACCACCTACGAGCAGTACTTC,CATSLNRDTTYEQYF
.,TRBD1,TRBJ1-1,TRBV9,TGTGCCAGCAGCGTGGAACAGGGGAGAGCTTTCTTT,CASSVEQGRAFF
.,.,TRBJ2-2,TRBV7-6,TGTGCCAGCAGCACACTACAGGGCGTACCTAACGCCGGGGAGCTGTTTTTT,CASSTLQGVPNAGELFF
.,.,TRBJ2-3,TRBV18,TGTGCCAGCTCACCGAATGAAGATACGCAGTATTTT,CASSPNEDTQYF
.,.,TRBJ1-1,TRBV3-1,TGTGCCATCAGCAGGGTTATGAACGCTGAAGCTTTCTTT,CAISRVMNAEAFF
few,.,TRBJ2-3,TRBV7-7,TGTGCCAGCAGCACCGGGACTGATAACCCAGATACGCAGTATTTT,CASSTGTDNPDTQYF
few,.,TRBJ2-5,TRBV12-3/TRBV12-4,TGTGCCAGCAGTTTATATTCCAGGGAAGAGACCCAGTACTTC,CASSLYSREETQYF
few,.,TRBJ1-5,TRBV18,TGTGCCAGCTCCCTCAAAGATAGCAATCAGCCCCAGCATTTT,CASSLKDSNQPQHF
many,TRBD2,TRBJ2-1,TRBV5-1,TGCGCCAGCAGCCATACTAGCGGGGGATACAATGAGCAGTTCTTC,CASSHTSGGYNEQFF
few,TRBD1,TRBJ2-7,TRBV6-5,TGTGCCAGCAGTTACTCAGGGGACAGGGGCTTCGAGCAGTACTTC,CASSYSGDRGFEQYF